The clone carrying this T cell receptor beta chain was observed once. Its matching antigen is unknown. The source of the sample is a study of siplizumab effects on memory and regulatory T cells. Whole-study findings and limits: Alloreactive sequences traceable to unstimulated CD4+ memory cells were significantly reduced by siplizumab. Roughly 75-96% of proliferating clones (CD4+ or CD8+) could not be assigned a naive or memory phenotype. Whether the proliferating Tregs (from siplizumab cultures) were suppressive was not confirmed.

Some 94,000 TCR templates underwent assay in every sample. Assay: immunoSEQ multiplex PCR; the TCRdb copy retains only in-frame clones and omits some. The sample has some 100,000 clones; more than 90% are singletons. The TCR was taken from a human donor in good health. Some clones in this sample may be carry-over from other donors' samples. The sequencing sample was made of CD4+ T cells sorted from blood.

This CDR3 is CASSRTEGGEQYF. DNA for the CDR3: TGTGCCAGTAGTAGGACGGAGGGGGGCGAGCAGTACTTC. The V call is TRBV19, the J call TRBJ2-7; D could derive from TRBD1 or TRBD2 (6 bases each). Germline V gene data show CDR1 as LNHDA and CDR2 as SQIVND (reference sequence). The CDR3 sequence is 13 residues long. Trimming stripped 4 bases from V and 6 bases from J, with 13 bases between.